The entry below describes one T cell receptor (beta chain). Its matching antigen is unknown. Some clones are missing from TCRdb's copy, which holds only in-frame ones; the method was immunoSEQ multiplex PCR. The sample has about 60,000 clones; approximately 80% are singletons. This record belongs to a study of T cell responses to AZD1222 COVID-19 vaccine. Study conclusions and caveats: Spike-wide vaccine-associated CD4 TCRs dominated at 160-218 and 743-854. There were mostly white British donors and more females than males, and clonal diversity was possibly underestimated.

The CDR3 runs 13 residues. Germline CDR1 and CDR2: SGHAT and FQNNGV. With 5 bases clipped from V and 6 bases from J, the junction kept 5 bases outside the gene matches. The TCR was taken from an adult in good health. This chain connects TRBV11-2 to TRBJ1-1; 8 bases align to TRBD1. The sample in question was peripheral blood, obtained on day 0 of AZD1222 vaccination. CDR3 loop: CASSRDRGSEAFF. DNA of the CDR3: TGTGCCAGCAGCCGTGACAGGGGCTCTGAAGCTTTCTTT.